This passage covers 21 T cell receptor beta chains from one sample sequenced in a study of T cell responses to AZD1222 COVID-19 vaccine. Clones were sequenced by immunoSEQ multiplex PCR, and TCRdb holds only the in-frame ones, with some missing. This sample has 120,000 or so clones; about 89% occur once, and the top ten carry over 8.5%. This sample comprised peripheral blood, obtained on day 0 of MenACWY control vaccination. Source of these receptors: an adult in good health.

The J gene is TRBJ2-7, the V gene TRBV6-2 or TRBV6-3, with 7 positions matching TRBD1. The CDR3 has 15 amino acids. V lost 2 bases to trimming and J lost 2 bases; unmatched junction nucleotides: 6. Germline-derived CDR1 and CDR2 are MNHEY and SVGEGT. The CDR3 DNA is TGTGCCAGCAGTTACCGTAGGGACAGAGCCTACGAGCAGTACTTC. It specifies CASSYRRDRAYEQYF.

The chain is built from TRBV7-3 and TRBJ1-1; 7 bases match TRBD1. With 3 bases clipped from V and 2 bases from J, the junction kept 3 bases outside the gene matches. CDR1 is SGHTA, CDR2 FQGTGA, per germline. This CDR3 has 14 residues. In nucleotides, the CDR3 is TGTGCCAGCAGCTTTGGGACAGCCAACACTGAAGCTTTCTTT. Protein sequence: CASSFGTANTEAFF.

In its sample, this clone was seen a few times. This chain uses TRBV4-3 with TRBJ1-3; D is ambiguous. The CDR3 has 13 residues. The V end lost 0 bases, the J end lost 4 bases, and 4 bases lay between the germline ends. The germline V gene encodes CDR1 LGHNA and CDR2 YSLEER. For the CDR3, the DNA is TGCGCCAGCAGCCAAGATCCCGGAAACACCATATATTTT. Protein product: CASSQDPGNTIYF.

This sequence joins TRBV10-3 and TRBJ1-4; no definite D call. The V gene lost 5 bases and the J gene lost 7 bases, with 11 bases spanning the gap. CDR1 is ENHRY, CDR2 SYGVKD, per germline. The CDR3 has 13 residues. The CDR3 coding sequence is TGTGCCATCAGTATCGGAGCGGGTGAAAAACTGTTTTTT. This sequence encodes CAISIGAGEKLFF.

This chain links TRBV6-5 with TRBJ1-2, with D perhaps TRBD1 (6 bases). Germline loops: CDR1 MNHEY, CDR2 SVGAGI. V lost 1 base to trimming and J lost 1 base, with 13 bases between them. The CDR3 loop spans 16 amino acids. The CDR3 spells CASSYFGGGDNYGYTF. The CDR3 DNA sequence: TGTGCCAGCAGTTACTTCGGGGGGGGCGATAACTATGGCTACACCTTC.

The chain uses TRBV12-5 and TRBJ2-7; 8 nucleotides agree with TRBD1. CDR1 is LGHNT, CDR2 FRNRAP, per germline. The CDR3 spans 15 residues. J was trimmed by 5 bases and V by 6 bases; bases with no gene match: 12. CDR3 sequence reads: CASGTGQGFSDEQYF. The CDR3 DNA is TGTGCTAGTGGAACCGGACAGGGCTTTTCCGACGAGCAGTACTTC. Full variable domain (missing parts from reference TRBV12-5 and TRBJ2-7): DARVTQTPRHKVTEMGQEVTMRCQPILGHNTVFWYRQTMMQGLELLAYFRNRAPLDDSGMPKDRFSAEMPDATLATLKIQPSEPRDSAVYFCASGTGQGFSDEQYFGPGTRLTVT.

A few counts support this clone. J is TRBJ2-7 and V is TRBV12-3 or TRBV12-4, with D tentatively TRBD1 (6 bases). The CDR3 has 13 residues. Trimming shortened V by 4 bases and J by 2 bases, and 9 bases separated the two germline ends. CDR3 amino acids: CASSWDTPYEQYF. The DNA of the CDR3 is TGTGCCAGCAGTTGGGACACCCCCTACGAGCAGTACTTC.

The table lists this clone with a count of one. The chain combines TRBV10-3 with TRBJ2-7; the match to TRBD2 covers 14 bases. The CDR3 extends over 13 amino acids. Germline CDR1 reads ENHRY; CDR2 reads SYGVKD. The V gene end was trimmed by 10 bases and the J gene end by 5 bases; junction bases not matched to a gene: 4. Here the CDR3 DNA reads TGTGCCACGGGACTAGCGGGAGCCGACGAGCAGTACTTC. Translating gives CATGLAGADEQYF.

This chain uses TRBV4-2 with TRBJ2-3; D perhaps matches TRBD2 (5 bases). CDR3 length equals 16 residues. Germline V gene lookup returns CDR1 LGHNA and CDR2 YNFKEQ. The ends were cut back, 3 bases at V and 4 bases at J, with 17 bases in the middle. Written as DNA, the CDR3 is TGTGCCAGCAGCCAGGTGGCTAGCCTTGCAGCAGATACGCAGTATTTT. Translating gives CASSQVASLAADTQYF.

This clone was counted a single time. The gene calls are TRBV14 and TRBJ2-1; no firm D call. The V end lost 0 bases, the J end lost 9 bases, and 6 bases lay between the germline ends. The germline V gene has CDR1 SGHDN and CDR2 FVKESK. The CDR3 spans 12 residues. The CDR3 DNA is TGTGCCAGCAGCCAAGATCGAGTTGAGCAGTTCTTC. This translates into CASSQDRVEQFF.

The chain has TRBV7-9 and TRBJ2-4; D might be TRBD1 (5 bases). CDR3 length: 15 residues. Trimming removed 5 bases from V and 2 bases from J, with 13 bases in between. Germline V gives CDR1 SEHNR, CDR2 FQNEAQ (reference sequence). CDR3 loop: CASSGLGATKNIQYF. In nucleotides, the CDR3 is TGTGCCAGCAGCGGTCTTGGGGCGACCAAAAACATTCAGTACTTC.

The J gene is TRBJ2-7, the V gene TRBV21-1; TRBD2, the table's D call, was not compared with the DNA. TRBV21-1 is given as a pseudogene. The CDR3 length is 17 residues. The CDR3 here is CASSGRKFTILGYEQYF. Here the CDR3 DNA reads TGTGCCAGCAGCGGCCGGAAGTTCACTATCTTGGGCTACGAGCAGTACTTC.

This rearrangement joins TRBV7-9 to TRBJ2-7, with TRBD1 identical over 9 bases. The CDR3 sequence is 15 residues long. Germline values: CDR1 SEHNR, CDR2 FQNEAQ (reference sequence). After removal of 3 bases from V and 7 bases from J, the junction contained 10 bases not matched to a gene. CDR3 in amino acids: CASSFHGQGLGEQYF. The CDR3 nucleotides are TGTGCCAGCAGCTTTCACGGACAGGGGCTAGGAGAGCAGTACTTC.

The rearrangement links TRBV6-2 or TRBV6-3 to TRBJ2-7, with TRBD1 matching over 8 bases. Trimming took 6 bases from V and 1 from J; bases not matched to a gene: 8. This CDR3 spans 15 amino acids. Germline V gene data show CDR1 as MNHEY and CDR2 as SVGEGT. CDR3 sequence: CASRYTQGDSYEQYF. The CDR3 coding sequence is TGTGCCAGCAGGTACACACAGGGGGATTCCTACGAGCAGTACTTC.

The chain uses TRBV27 and TRBJ2-3; TRBD1 aligns across 10 bases. Trimming took 6 bases from V and 4 from J; bases not matched to a gene: 10. Germline lookup yields CDR1 MNHEY and CDR2 SMNVEV (reference sequence). The CDR3 has 16 residues. In DNA form, the CDR3 reads TGTGCCAGCAGGGACCCAGACAGGGGGCGCGCAGATACGCAGTATTTT. It codes for CASRDPDRGRADTQYF.

This rearrangement joins TRBV9 to TRBJ2-3; D gene ambiguous. CDR3 length: 16 amino acids. The V gene lost 1 base and the J gene lost 0 bases, with 12 bases spanning the gap. CDR1 SGDLS and CDR2 YYNGEE come from the germline V gene. Here the CDR3 reads CASSVLTLASTDTQYF. CDR3 nucleotide sequence: TGTGCCAGCAGCGTACTTACTCTCGCCAGCACAGATACGCAGTATTTT.

This chain links TRBV7-9 with TRBJ2-1; 11 bases line up with TRBD2. V was pared by 5 bases and J by 3 bases, with 3 bases of the junction left unmatched. The CDR3 loop spans 15 amino acids. Looked up from germline, CDR1 is SEHNR and CDR2 is FQNEAQ (reference sequence). The CDR3 coding sequence is TGTGCCAGCAGCACAGGACTAGCGGGCTACAATGAGCAGTTCTTC. Amino acid sequence: CASSTGLAGYNEQFF.

The chain combines TRBV10-2 with TRBJ1-1; D is ambiguous. The germline gives CDR1 WSHSY, CDR2 SAAADI. The CDR3 loop spans 15 amino acids. V was shortened by 8 bases and J by 0 bases, with 16 bases between the two germline ends. In DNA form, the CDR3 reads TGCGCCAGCGGGGAGGCAGTTTACATGAACACTGAAGCTTTCTTT. This sequence encodes CASGEAVYMNTEAFF.

The gene calls are TRBV6-1 and TRBJ1-2; 7 bases agree with TRBD1. The germline CDR1 and CDR2 sequences are MNHNS and SASEGT. The CDR3 sequence is 14 residues long. Unmatched junction bases numbered 3, after V lost 1 base and J lost 4 bases. The CDR3 nucleotides read TGTGCCAGCAGTGAAGGTCGACAGGGCTATGGCTACACCTTC. Translation: CASSEGRQGYGYTF.

The J gene is TRBJ2-1, the V gene TRBV9; TRBD2 is a possible D gene (7 bases). Between the trimmed V and J ends, which lost 0 bases and 13 bases, there was a span of 11 bases. Germline V CDR1 and CDR2: SGDLS, YYNGEE. This CDR3 has 12 amino acids. This CDR3 is CASSVGGGPQFF. CDR3 bases: TGTGCCAGCAGCGTAGGGGGGGGCCCTCAGTTCTTC.

The rearrangement joins TRBV7-2 to TRBJ2-1; TRBD2 matches at 8 bases. This CDR3 region has 17 residues. Germline CDR1 SGHTA, CDR2 FQGNSA. The V segment lost 7 bases and the J segment 2 bases; nucleotides outside the gene matches: 13. The CDR3, as DNA: TGTGCCAGCAACCTACAGGCGGCGGGAGGCCCCTACAATGAGCAGTTCTTC. It specifies CASNLQAAGGPYNEQFF.